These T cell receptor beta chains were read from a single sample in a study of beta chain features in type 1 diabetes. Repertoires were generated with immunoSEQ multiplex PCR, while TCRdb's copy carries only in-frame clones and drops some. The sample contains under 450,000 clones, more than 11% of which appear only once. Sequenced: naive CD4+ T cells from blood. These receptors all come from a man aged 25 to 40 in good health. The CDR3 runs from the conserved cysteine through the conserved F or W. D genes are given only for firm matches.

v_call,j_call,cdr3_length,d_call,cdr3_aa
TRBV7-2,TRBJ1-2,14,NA,CASSLGQSNYGYTF
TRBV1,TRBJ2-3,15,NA,CTSSPTSGGPGTQYF
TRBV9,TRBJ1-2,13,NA,CASAGGRNGGYTF
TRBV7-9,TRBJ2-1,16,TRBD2,CASSSRTSGSYYEQFF
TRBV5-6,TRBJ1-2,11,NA,CASSSNYGYTF
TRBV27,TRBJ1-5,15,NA,CASRLAGGRNQPQHF
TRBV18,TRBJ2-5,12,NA,CASSSNSGTQYF
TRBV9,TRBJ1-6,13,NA,CASRDQVFGALHF
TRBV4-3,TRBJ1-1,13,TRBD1,CASTMTGRSEAFF
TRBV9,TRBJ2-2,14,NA,CASSVGLPTGELFF
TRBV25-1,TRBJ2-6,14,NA,CASSVRAGANVLTF
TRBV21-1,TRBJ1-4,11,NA,CANGEGEKLFF
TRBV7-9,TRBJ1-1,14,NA,CASSLDRLNTEAFF
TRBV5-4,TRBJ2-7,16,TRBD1,CASSASSDRESYEQYF
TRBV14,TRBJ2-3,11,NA,CASSQGDTQYF
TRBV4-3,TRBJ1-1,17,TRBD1,CASSQGRTGEGNTEAFF
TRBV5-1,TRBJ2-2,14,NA,CASSWMTGTGELFF
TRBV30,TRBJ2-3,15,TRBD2,CARKLAGSSTDTQYF
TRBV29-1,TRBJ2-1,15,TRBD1,CSVGRDRIPGNEQFF
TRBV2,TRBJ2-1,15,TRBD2,CASSPRGNMENEQFF
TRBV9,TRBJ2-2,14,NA,CASSVQSNTGELFF
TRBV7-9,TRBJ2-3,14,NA,CASSVIQGPDTQYF
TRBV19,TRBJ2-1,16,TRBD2,CASSITRTSGRVEQFF
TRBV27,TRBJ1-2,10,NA,CASQKYGYTF
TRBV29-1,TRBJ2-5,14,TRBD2,CSGSFLAGKETQYF
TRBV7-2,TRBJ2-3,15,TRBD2,CASSLAGSSTDTQYF
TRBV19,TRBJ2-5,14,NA,CASSIPLAGANKYF
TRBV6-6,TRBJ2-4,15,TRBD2,CASISPERERYIQYF
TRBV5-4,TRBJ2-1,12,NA,CASSLIAGEQFF
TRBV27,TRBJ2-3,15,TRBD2,CASTLAGAKSDTQYF
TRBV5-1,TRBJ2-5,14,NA,CASPKGDIVGTQYF
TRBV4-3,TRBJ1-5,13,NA,CASSQDEGGPQHF
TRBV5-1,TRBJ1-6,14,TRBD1,CASSLDRGNSPLHF
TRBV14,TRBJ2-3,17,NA,CASSQGDAGRRTDTQYF
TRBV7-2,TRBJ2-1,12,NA,CASSPSGNEQFF
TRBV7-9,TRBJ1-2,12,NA,CASSHEGFGYTF
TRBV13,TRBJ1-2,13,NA,CASSREAVYGYTF
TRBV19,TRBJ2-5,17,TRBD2,CASSAREGLAYQETQYF
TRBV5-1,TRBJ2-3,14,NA,CASSPGTSTDTQYF
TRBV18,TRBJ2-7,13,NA,CATRDWASYEQYF
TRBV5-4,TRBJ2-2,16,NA,CASSLEGSMNTGELFF
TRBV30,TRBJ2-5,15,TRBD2,CAWSVQAGVRETQYF
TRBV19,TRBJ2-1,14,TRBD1,CASSRTGGYNEQFF
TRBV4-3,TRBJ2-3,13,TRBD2,CASSQEGTRAQYF
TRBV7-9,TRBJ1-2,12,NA,CASGLRGSGYTF
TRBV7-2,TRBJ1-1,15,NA,CASSLAQTMNTEAFF
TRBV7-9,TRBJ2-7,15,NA,CASSLISTNPYEQYF
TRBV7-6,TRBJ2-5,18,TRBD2,CASREGGLAGTKIETQYF
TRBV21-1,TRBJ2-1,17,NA,CASSKPRPSAKYNEQFF
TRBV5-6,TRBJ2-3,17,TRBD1,CASSEYRQGQWGDTQYF
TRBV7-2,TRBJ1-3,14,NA,CASSLGENGNTIYF
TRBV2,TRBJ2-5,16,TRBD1,CASKGQGQGFRETQYF
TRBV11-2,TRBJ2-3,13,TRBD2,CASTSGHTDTQYF
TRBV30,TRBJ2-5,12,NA,CAWNGGQETQYF